This section outlines one T cell receptor beta chain sequence together with its context. The method was immunoSEQ multiplex PCR; TCRdb's version includes in-frame clones alone and lacks a portion of them. In the table there are about 55,000 clones, around nine tenths of which are singletons. This sample was included in a study of OX40 agonist ivuxolimab in advanced cancers. This CDR3 contains 14 residues. The V end was cut by 6 bases, the J end by 2 bases, with 11 bases between. Germline V gives CDR1 WNHNN, CDR2 SYGVQD (reference sequence). The material sequenced was CD4+ or CD8+ T cells sorted from blood, taken in a trial of the OX40 agonist ivuxolimab. This clonotype originated in an adult with an advanced solid tumor such as melanoma, head and neck, liver or kidney cancer. The genes are TRBV10-1 and TRBJ1-3; no clear D gene. The CDR3 region is CASSAGGPGNTIYF. The CDR3 DNA follows: TGCGCCAGCAGCGCGGGAGGGCCTGGAAACACCATATATTTT.